This entry features one T cell receptor (beta chain) sequence. A much larger clone is a single base away; this may be a read error. The iRepertoire nested amplicon-rescue multiplex PCR amplified TCR alpha and beta CDR3s from RNA. TCRdb re-derived calls from the multiplex PCR reads in MiXCR, one entry per CDR3 protein. The sample carries fewer than 500,000 distinct CDR3 sequences, about two fifths recorded once. The CDR3 has 14 residues. Germline V gene sequence: CDR1 MNHEY, CDR2 SVGAGI. The data derive from a study of glioma-infiltrating T cells. The chain uses TRBV6-5 and TRBJ2-7; 7 bases map to TRBD1. The receptor was derived from a human donor with low-grade glioma or glioblastoma, undergoing nonglioma brain surgery, or in good health (not recorded which). Source material: glioma tissue, nonneoplastic brain tissue, or PBMCs (not recorded which). This chain's CDR3 is CASARTGISYGQYF. CDR3 DNA: TGTGCCAGCGCCCGGACAGGAATATCCTACGGGCAGTACTTC.